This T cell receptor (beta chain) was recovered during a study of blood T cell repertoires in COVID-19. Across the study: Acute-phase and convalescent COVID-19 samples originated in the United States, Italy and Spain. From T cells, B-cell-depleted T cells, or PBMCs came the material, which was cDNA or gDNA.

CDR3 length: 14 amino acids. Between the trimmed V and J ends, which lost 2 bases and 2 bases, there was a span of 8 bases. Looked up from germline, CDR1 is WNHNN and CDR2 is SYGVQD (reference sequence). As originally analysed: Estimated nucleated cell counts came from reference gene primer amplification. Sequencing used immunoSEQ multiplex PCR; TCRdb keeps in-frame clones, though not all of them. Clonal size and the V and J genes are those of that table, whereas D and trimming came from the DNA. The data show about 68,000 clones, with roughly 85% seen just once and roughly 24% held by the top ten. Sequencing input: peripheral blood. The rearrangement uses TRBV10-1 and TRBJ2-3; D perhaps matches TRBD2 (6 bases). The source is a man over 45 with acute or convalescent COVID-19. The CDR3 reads CASSEGRFTDTQYF. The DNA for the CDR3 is TGCGCCAGCAGTGAGGGGAGGTTCACAGATACGCAGTATTTT.